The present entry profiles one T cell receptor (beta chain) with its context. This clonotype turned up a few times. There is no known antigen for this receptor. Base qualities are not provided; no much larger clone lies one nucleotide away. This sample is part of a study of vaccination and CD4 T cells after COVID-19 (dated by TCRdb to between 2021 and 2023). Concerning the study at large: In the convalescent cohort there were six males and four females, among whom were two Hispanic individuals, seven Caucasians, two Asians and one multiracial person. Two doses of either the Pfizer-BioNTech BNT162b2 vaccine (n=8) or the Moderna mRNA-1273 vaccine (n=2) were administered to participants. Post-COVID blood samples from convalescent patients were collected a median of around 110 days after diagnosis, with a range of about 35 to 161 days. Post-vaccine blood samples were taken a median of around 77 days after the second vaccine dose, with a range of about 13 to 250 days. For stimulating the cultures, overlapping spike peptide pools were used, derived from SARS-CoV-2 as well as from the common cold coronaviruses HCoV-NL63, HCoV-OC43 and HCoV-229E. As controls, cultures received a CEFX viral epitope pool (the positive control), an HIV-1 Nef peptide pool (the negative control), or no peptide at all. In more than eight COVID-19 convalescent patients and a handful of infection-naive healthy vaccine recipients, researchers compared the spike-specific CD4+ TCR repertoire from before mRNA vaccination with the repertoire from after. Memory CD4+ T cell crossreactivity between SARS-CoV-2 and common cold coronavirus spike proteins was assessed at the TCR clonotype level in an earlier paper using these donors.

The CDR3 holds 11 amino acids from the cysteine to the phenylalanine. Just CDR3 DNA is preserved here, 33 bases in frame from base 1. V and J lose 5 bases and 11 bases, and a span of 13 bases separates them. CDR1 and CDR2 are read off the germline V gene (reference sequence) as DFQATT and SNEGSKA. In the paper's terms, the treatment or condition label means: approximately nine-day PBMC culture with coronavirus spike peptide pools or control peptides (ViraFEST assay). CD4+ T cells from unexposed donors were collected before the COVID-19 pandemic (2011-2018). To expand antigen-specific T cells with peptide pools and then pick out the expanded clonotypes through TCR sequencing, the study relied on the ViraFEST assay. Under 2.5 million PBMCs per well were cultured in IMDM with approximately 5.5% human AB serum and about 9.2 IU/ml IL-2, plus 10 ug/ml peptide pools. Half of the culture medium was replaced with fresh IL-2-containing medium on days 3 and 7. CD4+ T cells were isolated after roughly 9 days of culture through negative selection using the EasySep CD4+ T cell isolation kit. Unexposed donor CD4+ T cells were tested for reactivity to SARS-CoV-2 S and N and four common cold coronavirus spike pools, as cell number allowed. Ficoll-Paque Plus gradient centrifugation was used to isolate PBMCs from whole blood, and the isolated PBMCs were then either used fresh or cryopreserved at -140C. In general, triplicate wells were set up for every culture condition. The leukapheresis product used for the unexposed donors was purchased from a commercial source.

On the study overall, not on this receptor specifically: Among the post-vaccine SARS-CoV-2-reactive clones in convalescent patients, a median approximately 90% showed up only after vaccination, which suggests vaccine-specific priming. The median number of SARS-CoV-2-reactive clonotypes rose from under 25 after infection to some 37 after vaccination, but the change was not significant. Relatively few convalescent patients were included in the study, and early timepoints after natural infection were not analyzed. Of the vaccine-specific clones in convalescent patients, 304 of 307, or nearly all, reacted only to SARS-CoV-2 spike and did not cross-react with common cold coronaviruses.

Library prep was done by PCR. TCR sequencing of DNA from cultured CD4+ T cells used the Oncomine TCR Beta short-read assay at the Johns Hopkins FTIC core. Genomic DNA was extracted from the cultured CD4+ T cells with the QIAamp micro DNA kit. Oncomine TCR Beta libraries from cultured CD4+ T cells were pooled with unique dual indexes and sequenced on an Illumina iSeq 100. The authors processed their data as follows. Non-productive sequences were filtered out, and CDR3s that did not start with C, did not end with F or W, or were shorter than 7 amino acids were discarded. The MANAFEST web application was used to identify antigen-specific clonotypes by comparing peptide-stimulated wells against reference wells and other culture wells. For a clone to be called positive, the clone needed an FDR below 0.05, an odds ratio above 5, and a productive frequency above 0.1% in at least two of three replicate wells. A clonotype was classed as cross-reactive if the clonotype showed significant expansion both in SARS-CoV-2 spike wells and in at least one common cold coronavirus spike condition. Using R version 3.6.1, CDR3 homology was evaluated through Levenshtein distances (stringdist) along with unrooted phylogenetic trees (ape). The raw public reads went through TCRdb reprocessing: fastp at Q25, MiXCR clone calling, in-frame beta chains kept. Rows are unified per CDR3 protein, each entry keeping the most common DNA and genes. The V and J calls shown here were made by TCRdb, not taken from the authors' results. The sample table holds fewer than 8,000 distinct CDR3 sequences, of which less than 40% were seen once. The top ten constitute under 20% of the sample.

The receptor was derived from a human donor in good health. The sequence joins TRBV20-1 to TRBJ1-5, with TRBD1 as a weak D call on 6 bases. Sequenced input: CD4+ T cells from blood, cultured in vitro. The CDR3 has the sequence CSALTQGAQHF. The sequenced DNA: TGCAGTGCTCTAACACAGGGTGCCCAGCATTTT.